This is a list of T cell receptor beta chains from one sample in a study of control samples from healthy donors and cancer patients. Sequencing used immunoSEQ multiplex PCR; TCRdb keeps in-frame clones, though not all of them. The sample has about 130,000 clones; around 92% are singletons. Input material: blood. The receptors here all came from a woman between 50 and 59 years old in good health. Both conserved end residues are part of each CDR3. The D gene is left open where the match is weak. The size of a clone is reported for some rows only, either as once, few or many, or as a class for expanded clones.

J gene: TRBJ1-1
D gene: -
clone size: -
V gene: TRBV6-5
CDR3 protein: CASSRTQNEAFF
CDR3 DNA: TGTGCCAGCAGCCGAACACAGAATGAAGCTTTCTTT

J gene: TRBJ2-1
D gene: -
clone size: -
V gene: TRBV7-9
CDR3 protein: CASSLLITVTYNEQFF
CDR3 DNA: TGTGCCAGCAGCTTGTTAATCACGGTTACCTACAATGAGCAGTTCTTC

J gene: TRBJ1-2
D gene: TRBD1
clone size: -
V gene: TRBV7-9
CDR3 protein: CASSLGTGVGYTF
CDR3 DNA: TGTGCCAGCAGCTTAGGGACAGGGGTTGGCTACACCTTC

J gene: TRBJ1-2
D gene: TRBD1
clone size: -
V gene: TRBV4-1
CDR3 protein: CASSHGGEGATANYGYTF
CDR3 DNA: TGCGCCAGCAGCCATGGAGGGGAGGGGGCGACGGCTAACTATGGCTACACCTTC

J gene: TRBJ2-1
D gene: -
clone size: -
V gene: TRBV21-1
CDR3 protein: CASSGDSGTTYNEQFF
CDR3 DNA: TGTGCCAGCAGCGGCGATTCCGGGACAACCTACAATGAGCAGTTCTTC

J gene: TRBJ2-3
D gene: TRBD2
clone size: -
V gene: TRBV15
CDR3 protein: CATSRDSFPIEAGSGRVTDTQYF
CDR3 DNA: TGTGCCACCAGCAGAGATTCTTTCCCGATTGAGGCGGGTAGCGGGAGGGTAACAGATACGCAGTATTTT

J gene: TRBJ2-1
D gene: -
clone size: -
V gene: TRBV7-9
CDR3 protein: CASSLGVLVEQFF
CDR3 DNA: TGTGCCAGCAGCTTAGGGGTTTTAGTCGAGCAGTTCTTC

J gene: TRBJ2-7
D gene: TRBD2
clone size: -
V gene: TRBV5-4
CDR3 protein: CASSFAGGSYEQYF
CDR3 DNA: TGTGCCAGCAGCTTCGCGGGAGGGTCCTACGAGCAGTACTTC

J gene: TRBJ2-5
D gene: TRBD1
clone size: -
V gene: TRBV5-1
CDR3 protein: CASSVTGGRETQYF
CDR3 DNA: TGCGCCAGCAGCGTGACAGGGGGCAGGGAGACCCAGTACTTC

J gene: TRBJ2-6
D gene: -
clone size: -
V gene: TRBV25-1
CDR3 protein: CASSESGTGNVLTF
CDR3 DNA: TGTGCCAGCAGTGAATCCGGGACTGGGAACGTCCTGACTTTC

J gene: TRBJ2-7
D gene: -
clone size: -
V gene: TRBV27
CDR3 protein: CASSFARPDYEQYF
CDR3 DNA: TGTGCCAGCAGTTTCGCCAGGCCCGACTACGAGCAGTACTTC

J gene: TRBJ1-5
D gene: TRBD1
clone size: once
V gene: TRBV30
CDR3 protein: CAWSPGTGIGTQHF
CDR3 DNA: TGTGCCTGGAGTCCCGGGACAGGGATTGGGACCCAGCATTTT

J gene: TRBJ1-1
D gene: -
clone size: -
V gene: TRBV6-5
CDR3 protein: CASSSLGGSNTEAFF
CDR3 DNA: TGTGCCAGCAGTTCGCTGGGAGGTTCCAACACTGAAGCTTTCTTT

J gene: TRBJ2-1
D gene: TRBD1
clone size: -
V gene: TRBV5-1
CDR3 protein: CASTLTGGNEQFF
CDR3 DNA: TGCGCCAGCACATTGACAGGGGGCAATGAGCAGTTCTTC

J gene: TRBJ1-4
D gene: -
clone size: -
V gene: TRBV4-1
CDR3 protein: CASSHVGPQVVKLFF
CDR3 DNA: TGCGCCAGCAGCCATGTCGGCCCTCAAGTTGTAAAACTGTTTTTT

J gene: TRBJ2-1
D gene: TRBD2
clone size: -
V gene: TRBV5-1
CDR3 protein: CATMRGGHSYNEQFF
CDR3 DNA: TGCGCCACCATGCGGGGGGGGCACTCCTACAATGAGCAGTTCTTC

J gene: TRBJ1-4
D gene: TRBD1
clone size: -
V gene: TRBV19
CDR3 protein: CASSIRRTGGNEKLFF
CDR3 DNA: TGTGCCAGTAGTATCCGCCGGACAGGGGGGAATGAAAAACTGTTTTTT

J gene: TRBJ2-4
D gene: -
clone size: -
V gene: TRBV6-1
CDR3 protein: CASSEPGALAKNIQYF
CDR3 DNA: TGTGCCAGCAGTGAGCCAGGGGCCCTAGCCAAAAACATTCAGTACTTC

J gene: TRBJ1-1
D gene: -
clone size: -
V gene: TRBV21-1
CDR3 protein: CASSKKEEAGGHTEAFF
CDR3 DNA: TGTGCCAGCAGCAAAAAAGAGGAGGCAGGGGGACACACTGAAGCTTTCTTT

J gene: TRBJ2-2
D gene: -
clone size: -
V gene: TRBV5-8
CDR3 protein: CASSLVRQVNTGELFF
CDR3 DNA: TGTGCCAGCAGCTTGGTCCGACAGGTGAACACCGGGGAGCTGTTTTTT

J gene: TRBJ1-3
D gene: TRBD1
clone size: -
V gene: TRBV28
CDR3 protein: CASISDRGAGNTIYF
CDR3 DNA: TGTGCCAGCATTTCGGACAGGGGAGCCGGAAACACCATATATTTT

J gene: TRBJ2-5
D gene: -
clone size: -
V gene: TRBV19
CDR3 protein: CASKPGYQETQYF
CDR3 DNA: TGTGCCAGTAAACCCGGGTACCAAGAGACCCAGTACTTC

J gene: TRBJ1-2
D gene: -
clone size: -
V gene: TRBV28
CDR3 protein: CASSLHYGYTF
CDR3 DNA: TGTGCCAGCAGTTTACACTATGGCTACACCTTC

J gene: TRBJ2-5
D gene: -
clone size: -
V gene: TRBV10-2
CDR3 protein: CASTSVGGETQYF
CDR3 DNA: TGCGCCAGCACTAGCGTGGGTGGGGAGACCCAGTACTTC

J gene: TRBJ1-1
D gene: -
clone size: -
V gene: TRBV11-2
CDR3 protein: CASSTRLMNTEAFF
CDR3 DNA: TGTGCCAGCAGCACCCGACTTATGAACACTGAAGCTTTCTTT

J gene: TRBJ2-1
D gene: TRBD2
clone size: -
V gene: TRBV5-1
CDR3 protein: CASSLDGGSFNEQFF
CDR3 DNA: TGCGCCAGCAGCTTGGATGGCGGGAGTTTCAATGAGCAGTTCTTC

J gene: TRBJ1-5
D gene: TRBD1
clone size: -
V gene: TRBV7-2
CDR3 protein: CASSLAGTAEKQHF
CDR3 DNA: TGTGCCAGCAGCTTAGCGGGGACAGCCGAGAAGCAGCATTTT

J gene: TRBJ2-2
D gene: TRBD2
clone size: -
V gene: TRBV5-1
CDR3 protein: CASSSRLTSGGGTGELFF
CDR3 DNA: TGCGCCAGCAGCTCCCGACTGACTAGCGGGGGCGGCACCGGGGAGCTGTTTTTT

J gene: TRBJ1-2
D gene: TRBD1
clone size: -
V gene: TRBV13
CDR3 protein: CASSSQGSGGYTF
CDR3 DNA: TGTGCCAGCAGCTCACAGGGGAGCGGGGGCTACACCTTC

J gene: TRBJ2-3
D gene: TRBD1
clone size: -
V gene: TRBV11-2
CDR3 protein: CASSLGQGADTQYF
CDR3 DNA: TGTGCCAGCAGCTTAGGGCAGGGGGCAGATACGCAGTATTTT

J gene: TRBJ2-1
D gene: -
clone size: -
V gene: TRBV6-5
CDR3 protein: CASSYSQEGREQFF
CDR3 DNA: TGTGCCAGCAGTTACTCGCAGGAGGGGCGTGAGCAGTTCTTC

J gene: TRBJ1-5
D gene: -
clone size: -
V gene: TRBV19
CDR3 protein: CASSQTYRQPQPQHF
CDR3 DNA: TGTGCCAGTAGCCAGACATATCGACAGCCACAGCCCCAGCATTTT

J gene: TRBJ2-7
D gene: TRBD1
clone size: -
V gene: TRBV2
CDR3 protein: CASIGTGGDEQYF
CDR3 DNA: TGTGCCAGCATCGGCACAGGGGGAGACGAGCAGTACTTC

J gene: TRBJ2-7
D gene: -
clone size: -
V gene: TRBV30
CDR3 protein: CAWSALGRGEQYF
CDR3 DNA: TGTGCCTGGAGTGCGCTGGGCCGGGGCGAGCAGTACTTC

J gene: TRBJ1-2
D gene: -
clone size: -
V gene: TRBV29-1
CDR3 protein: CSVDLGYGYTF
CDR3 DNA: TGCAGCGTTGATCTAGGGTATGGCTACACCTTC

J gene: TRBJ2-5
D gene: TRBD1
clone size: once
V gene: TRBV6-5
CDR3 protein: CASSYSRQGAETQYF
CDR3 DNA: TGTGCCAGCAGTTACTCGAGACAGGGGGCAGAGACCCAGTACTTC

J gene: TRBJ2-6
D gene: -
clone size: -
V gene: TRBV2
CDR3 protein: CASKAAQGLLGANVLTF
CDR3 DNA: TGTGCCAGCAAGGCAGCCCAGGGATTGTTGGGGGCCAACGTCCTGACTTTC

J gene: TRBJ2-1
D gene: -
clone size: -
V gene: TRBV5-1
CDR3 protein: CASSLPSGRTNEQFF
CDR3 DNA: TGCGCCAGCAGCTTGCCATCCGGGCGAACAAATGAGCAGTTCTTC

J gene: TRBJ2-7
D gene: -
clone size: few
V gene: TRBV5-5
CDR3 protein: CASSLDGSYEQYF
CDR3 DNA: TGTGCCAGCAGCTTGGATGGCAGCTACGAGCAGTACTTC

J gene: TRBJ2-2
D gene: -
clone size: -
V gene: TRBV3-1/TRBV3-2
CDR3 protein: CASSQDYSDGELFF
CDR3 DNA: TGTGCCAGCAGCCAGGACTATTCGGACGGGGAGCTGTTTTTT

J gene: TRBJ1-5
D gene: -
clone size: -
V gene: TRBV19
CDR3 protein: CASSIGAPSNQPQHF
CDR3 DNA: TGTGCCAGTAGTATAGGGGCGCCTAGCAATCAGCCCCAGCATTTT

J gene: TRBJ1-6
D gene: TRBD1
clone size: -
V gene: TRBV19
CDR3 protein: CATARQGGNSPLHF
CDR3 DNA: TGTGCCACCGCTCGACAGGGTGGCAATTCACCCCTCCACTTT

J gene: TRBJ1-3
D gene: -
clone size: few
V gene: TRBV19
CDR3 protein: CASNGRFSGNTIYF
CDR3 DNA: TGTGCCAGTAACGGCAGATTCTCTGGAAACACCATATATTTT

J gene: TRBJ2-2
D gene: TRBD2
clone size: -
V gene: TRBV29-1
CDR3 protein: CSVEAPEQREAGELFF
CDR3 DNA: TGCAGCGTTGAAGCCCCCGAGCAGCGGGAGGCCGGGGAGCTGTTTTTT

J gene: TRBJ2-7
D gene: -
clone size: once
V gene: TRBV5-5
CDR3 protein: CASSLRGYEQYF
CDR3 DNA: TGTGCCAGCAGCTTGAGGGGCTACGAGCAGTACTTC

J gene: TRBJ1-1
D gene: -
clone size: -
V gene: TRBV23-1
CDR3 protein: CASSQGGPYRGARSTEAFF
CDR3 DNA: TGCGCCAGCAGTCAAGGGGGGCCCTATCGGGGGGCGCGTAGCACTGAAGCTTTCTTT

J gene: TRBJ1-5
D gene: TRBD1
clone size: -
V gene: TRBV15
CDR3 protein: CATSRHDRDNQPQHF
CDR3 DNA: TGTGCCACCAGCAGACACGACAGGGACAATCAGCCCCAGCATTTT

J gene: TRBJ1-3
D gene: -
clone size: -
V gene: TRBV3-1/TRBV3-2
CDR3 protein: CASSGKTDHSGNTIYF
CDR3 DNA: TGTGCCAGCAGCGGAAAGACAGACCACTCTGGAAACACCATATATTTT